The clone carrying this T cell receptor beta chain was seen more than once but under ten times. The antigen remains unidentified. Per the germline V gene, CDR1 is SGHTA and CDR2 is FQGNSA. V gave up 3 bases and J gave up 2 bases; unmatched junction bases: 15. The CDR3 extends over 20 amino acids. The data belong to a study of liver allograft versus peripheral blood T cells. About the research overall: Recipients' peripheral blood served as the comparator for T cell receptor repertoires in transplanted livers. General observations from the study: T cell receptor repertoires inside liver allografts reportedly differed from those in peripheral blood.

Each CDR3 protein is one row after TCRdb ran MiXCR on the reads. The repertoire includes around 18,000 distinct CDR3 sequences, more than 20% of them detected once, and about 13% sits in the top ten. The clonotype comes from a human patient who had a liver transplant. A subset of T cells may come from the graft donor. This chain links TRBV7-2 with TRBJ2-3; 12 nucleotides agree with TRBD1. The CDR3 spells CASSLIHPGQGAVFTDTQYF. CDR3 coding DNA: TGTGCCAGCAGCTTGATCCATCCGGGACAGGGGGCGGTCTTCACAGATACGCAGTATTTT.